The entry below gives a single TCR beta chain sequence along with its context. The antigen remains undetermined. Assay: immunoSEQ multiplex PCR; the TCRdb copy retains only in-frame clones and omits some. The sample yields 150,000 to 200,000 clones, 80% to 90% seen once. Trimming stripped 1 base from V and 4 bases from J, with 8 bases between. CDR1 is MNHNS, CDR2 SASEGT, per germline. This CDR3 spans 14 amino acids. This sample stems from a study of T cell responses to AZD1222 COVID-19 vaccine. The study, taken as a whole, reports: Spike-spanning, vaccine-associated CD4 TCRs were dominant at 160-218 and 743-854.

This sequence originates from an adult who received the AZD1222 COVID-19 vaccine. This chain connects TRBV6-1 to TRBJ1-3; D is unresolved. This material consisted of peripheral blood, taken 28 days after the second AZD1222 dose. The CDR3: CASSEDTVGNTIYF. Written as DNA, the CDR3 is TGTGCCAGCAGTGAAGATACAGTGGGAAACACCATATATTTT.